This T cell receptor (beta chain) was profiled in a study of radiotherapy plus CTLA-4 blockade in lung cancer. Overall study: Objective responses were seen in around 19% of patients, disease control in approximately 29%.

CTLA-4 blockade with ipilimumab, together with focal radiation, was given to patients with chemo-refractory metastatic non-small-cell lung cancer. Points from the study as a whole: In blood, tumor-derived TCR clones expanded after radiotherapy plus ipilimumab. Reported findings show early blood T cell clone dynamics, with interferon-beta, best predicted response.

This clone was seen more than once but under ten times. Its antigen is as yet unknown. This CDR3 spans 13 amino acids. Germline V lookup: CDR1 MNHNS, CDR2 SASEGT. V shed 6 bases, J shed 3 bases, and the junction held 2 bases outside the gene matches. The protocol was immunoSEQ multiplex PCR, while the TCRdb copy is restricted to in-frame clones and leaves out a portion. The sample holds some 120,000 clones; more than 75% are singletons and the top ten take approximately 3.5%. The material sequenced was peripheral blood, taken from a patient treated with radiotherapy plus ipilimumab. V gene TRBV6-1 combines with J gene TRBJ1-1, with TRBD1 matching 9 bases. The receptor comes from a human donor with non-small cell lung cancer that progressed on radiotherapy plus ipilimumab. Some clones in this sample may be carry-over from other donors' samples. The CDR3 DNA reads TGTGCCAGCAGAAGACAGGGGGACACTGAAGCTTTCTTT. Translating it yields CASRRQGDTEAFF.